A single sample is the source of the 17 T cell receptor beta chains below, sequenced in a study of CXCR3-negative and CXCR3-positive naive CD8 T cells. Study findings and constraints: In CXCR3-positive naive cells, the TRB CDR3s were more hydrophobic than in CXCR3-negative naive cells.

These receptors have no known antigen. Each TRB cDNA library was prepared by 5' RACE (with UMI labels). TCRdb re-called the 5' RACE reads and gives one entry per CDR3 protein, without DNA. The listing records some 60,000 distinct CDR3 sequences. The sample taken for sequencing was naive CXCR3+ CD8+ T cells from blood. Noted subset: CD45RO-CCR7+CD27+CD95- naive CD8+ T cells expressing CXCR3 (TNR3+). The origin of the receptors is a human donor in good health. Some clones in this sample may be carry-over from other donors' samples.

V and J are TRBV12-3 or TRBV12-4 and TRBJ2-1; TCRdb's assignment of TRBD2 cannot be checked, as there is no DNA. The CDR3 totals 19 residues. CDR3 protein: CASTPDPILAGGQLDEQFF.

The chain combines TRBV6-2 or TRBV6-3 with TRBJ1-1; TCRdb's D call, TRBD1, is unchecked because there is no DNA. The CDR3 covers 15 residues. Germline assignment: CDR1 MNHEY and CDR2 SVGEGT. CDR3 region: CASGGLGQPNTEAFF.

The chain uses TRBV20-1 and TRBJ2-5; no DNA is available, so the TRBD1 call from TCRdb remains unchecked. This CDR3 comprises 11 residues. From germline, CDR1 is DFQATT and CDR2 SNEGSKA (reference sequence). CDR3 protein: CSARYLGDQYF.

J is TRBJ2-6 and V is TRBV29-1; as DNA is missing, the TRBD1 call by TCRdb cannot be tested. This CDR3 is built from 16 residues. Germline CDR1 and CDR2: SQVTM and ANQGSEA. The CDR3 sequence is CSVEDGLRDRANVLTF.

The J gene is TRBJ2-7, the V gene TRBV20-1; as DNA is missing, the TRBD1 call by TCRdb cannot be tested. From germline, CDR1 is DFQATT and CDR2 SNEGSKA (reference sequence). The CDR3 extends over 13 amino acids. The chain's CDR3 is CSVGRTGGHEQYF.

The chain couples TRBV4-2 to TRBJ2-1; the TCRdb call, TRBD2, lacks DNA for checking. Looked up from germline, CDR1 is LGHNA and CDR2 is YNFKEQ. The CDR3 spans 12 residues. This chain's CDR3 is CASSQGRNEQFF.

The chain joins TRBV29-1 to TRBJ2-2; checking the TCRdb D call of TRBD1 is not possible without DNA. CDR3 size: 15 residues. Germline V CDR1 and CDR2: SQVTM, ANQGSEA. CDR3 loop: CSVPAPAISTGELFF.

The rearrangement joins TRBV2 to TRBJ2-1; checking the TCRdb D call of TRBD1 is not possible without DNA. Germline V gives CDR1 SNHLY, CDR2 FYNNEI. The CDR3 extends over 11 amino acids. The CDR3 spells CAKRQDNEQFF.

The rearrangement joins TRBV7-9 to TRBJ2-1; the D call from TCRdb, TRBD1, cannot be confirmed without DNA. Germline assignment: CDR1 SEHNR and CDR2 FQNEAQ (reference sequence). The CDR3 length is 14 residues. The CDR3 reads CASAGTGNGDEQFF. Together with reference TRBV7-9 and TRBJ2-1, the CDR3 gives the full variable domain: DTGVSQNPRHKITKRGQNVTFRCDPISEHNRLYWYRQTLGQGPEFLTYFQNEAQLEKSRLLSDRFSAERPKGSFSTLEIQRTEQGDSAMYLCASAGTGNGDEQFFGPGTRLTVL.

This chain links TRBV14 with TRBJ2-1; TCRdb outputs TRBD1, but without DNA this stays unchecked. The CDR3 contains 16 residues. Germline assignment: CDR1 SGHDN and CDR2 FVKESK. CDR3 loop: CASSPPLSVVNHEQFF.

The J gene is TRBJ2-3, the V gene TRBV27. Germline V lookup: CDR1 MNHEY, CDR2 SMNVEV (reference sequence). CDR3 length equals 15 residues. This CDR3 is CASSISFDPTDTQYF.

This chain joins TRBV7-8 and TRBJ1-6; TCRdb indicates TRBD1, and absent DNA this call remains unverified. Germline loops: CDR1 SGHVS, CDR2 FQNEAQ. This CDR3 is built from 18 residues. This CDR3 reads CASSLPRGYSAYNSPLHF. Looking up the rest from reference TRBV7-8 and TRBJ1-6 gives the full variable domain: GAGVSQSPRYKVAKRGQDVALRCDPISGHVSLFWYQQALGQGPEFLTYFQNEAQLDKSGLPSDRFFAERPEGSVSTLKIQRTQQEDSAVYLCASSLPRGYSAYNSPLHFGNGTRLTVT.

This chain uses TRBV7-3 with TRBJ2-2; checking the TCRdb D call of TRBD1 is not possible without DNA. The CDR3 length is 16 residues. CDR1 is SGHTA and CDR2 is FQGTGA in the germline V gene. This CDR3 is CASSARQGPWTGELFF.

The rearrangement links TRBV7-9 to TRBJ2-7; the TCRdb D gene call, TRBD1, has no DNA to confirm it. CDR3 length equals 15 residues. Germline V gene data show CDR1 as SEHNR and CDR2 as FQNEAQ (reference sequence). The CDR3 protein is CASSLGGQGAYEQYF.

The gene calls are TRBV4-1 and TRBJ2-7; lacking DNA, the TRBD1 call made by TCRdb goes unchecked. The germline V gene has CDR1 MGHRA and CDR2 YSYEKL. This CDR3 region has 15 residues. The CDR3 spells CASSQNPGASYEQYF.

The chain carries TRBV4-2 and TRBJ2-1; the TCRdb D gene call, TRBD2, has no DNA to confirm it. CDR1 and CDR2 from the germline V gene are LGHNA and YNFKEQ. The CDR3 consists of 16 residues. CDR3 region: CASSPRTSGEYNEQLF.

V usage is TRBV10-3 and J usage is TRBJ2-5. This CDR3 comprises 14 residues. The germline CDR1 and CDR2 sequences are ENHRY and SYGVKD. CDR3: CAISESDGQETQYF.